One and the same sample provided the 6 T cell receptor beta chains below, sequenced in a study of control samples from healthy donors and cancer patients. The repertoire was sequenced with immunoSEQ multiplex PCR; TCRdb's copy has only in-frame clones and lacks some. This sample has around 80,000 clones; over 75% occur once, and the top ten carry more than 15%. The sample taken for sequencing was blood. Receptor source: a man aged 50-60 years in good health.

This clone has only a few counts. This chain uses TRBV9 with TRBJ1-3; D may be TRBD1 (6 bases). The germline V gene has CDR1 SGDLS and CDR2 YYNGEE. The CDR3 sequence is 16 residues long. The V and J ends lost 7 bases and 0 bases respectively, with 17 bases between them. The CDR3 reads CASSTGPTDSGNTIYF. The DNA for the CDR3 is TGTGCCAGCTCCACAGGGCCCACCGACTCTGGAAACACCATATATTTT.

Concerning this clone itself: This sample also contains other DNA sequences that code for the same CDR3. The V call is TRBV20-1, the J call TRBJ1-4, with 8 bases that match TRBD1. The CDR3 has 14 amino acids. Germline lookup yields CDR1 DFQATT and CDR2 SNEGSKA (reference sequence). V trimming: 3 bases; J trimming: 5 bases; junction bases outside the gene matches: 5. Here the CDR3 reads CSASLTGGNEKLFF. DNA for the CDR3: TGCAGTGCTAGTCTAACAGGGGGGAATGAAAAACTGTTTTTT.

The chain has TRBV2 and TRBJ1-1; the match to TRBD1 covers 12 bases. Germline CDR1 and CDR2: SNHLY and FYNNEI. The CDR3 has 14 residues. CDR3 protein: CARTPGQGASEAFF. CDR3 nucleotide sequence: TGTGCTAGAACCCCGGGACAGGGGGCTTCTGAAGCTTTCTTT.

This chain uses TRBV24-1 with TRBJ2-2; unclear D gene. The CDR3 is made up of 13 amino acids. Trimming left V 0 bases short and J 10 bases short, with 8 bases between. Germline CDR1 is KGHDR and CDR2 is SFDVKD. The CDR3 region is CATSDLHEKELFF. CDR3 nucleotide sequence: TGTGCCACCAGTGATTTGCATGAGAAGGAGCTGTTTTTT.

The rearrangement joins TRBV6-5 to TRBJ1-3; the D is unclear. CDR3 length equals 14 residues. CDR1 and CDR2 (germline): MNHEY, SVGAGI. Trimming left V 6 bases short and J 1 base short, with 10 bases between. The DNA for the CDR3 is TGTGCCAGCAGCGGCACCCAATCTGGAAACACCATATATTTT. Translation gives CASSGTQSGNTIYF.

The chain couples TRBV18 to TRBJ1-3; D is unresolved. This CDR3 spans 15 amino acids. Germline-derived CDR1 and CDR2 are KGHSH and LQKENI. V gave up 2 bases and J gave up 0 bases, with 8 bases separating them. The CDR3 sequence is CASSPSESSGNTIYF. The CDR3 coding sequence is TGTGCCAGCTCACCATCAGAGAGCTCTGGAAACACCATATATTTT. The full variable domain, with the rest looked up from reference TRBV18 and TRBJ1-3, is NAGVMQNPRHLVRRRGQEARLRCSPMKGHSHVYWYRQLPEEGLKFMVYLQKENIIDESGMPKERFSAEFPKEGPSILRIQQVVRGDSAAYFCASSPSESSGNTIYFGEGSWLTVV.